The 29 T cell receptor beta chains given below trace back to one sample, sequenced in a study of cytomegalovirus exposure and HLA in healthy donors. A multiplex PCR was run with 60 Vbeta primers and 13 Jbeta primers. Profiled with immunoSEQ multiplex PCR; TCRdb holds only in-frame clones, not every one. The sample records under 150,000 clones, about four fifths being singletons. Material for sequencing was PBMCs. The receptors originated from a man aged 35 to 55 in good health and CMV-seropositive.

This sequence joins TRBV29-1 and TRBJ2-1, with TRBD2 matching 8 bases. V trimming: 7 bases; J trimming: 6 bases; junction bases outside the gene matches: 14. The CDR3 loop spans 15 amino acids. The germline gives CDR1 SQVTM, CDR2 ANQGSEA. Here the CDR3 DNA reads TGCAGCGCTTTTACCGGACTAGCTGTTTCCAATGAGCAGTTCTTC. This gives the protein CSAFTGLAVSNEQFF.

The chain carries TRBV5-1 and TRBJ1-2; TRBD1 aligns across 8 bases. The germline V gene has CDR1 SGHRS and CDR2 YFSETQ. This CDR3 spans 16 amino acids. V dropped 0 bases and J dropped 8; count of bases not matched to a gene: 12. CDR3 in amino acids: CASSLGTYVDRAGYTF. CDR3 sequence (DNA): TGCGCCAGCAGCTTGGGGACGTACGTGGACAGGGCCGGCTACACCTTC.

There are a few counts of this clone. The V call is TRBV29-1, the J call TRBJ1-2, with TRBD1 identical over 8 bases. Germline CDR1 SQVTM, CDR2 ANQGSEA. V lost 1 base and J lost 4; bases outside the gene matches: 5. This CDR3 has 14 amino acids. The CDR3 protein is CSVEVSTGGYGYTF. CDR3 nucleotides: TGCAGCGTTGAAGTTAGTACAGGGGGCTATGGCTACACCTTC.

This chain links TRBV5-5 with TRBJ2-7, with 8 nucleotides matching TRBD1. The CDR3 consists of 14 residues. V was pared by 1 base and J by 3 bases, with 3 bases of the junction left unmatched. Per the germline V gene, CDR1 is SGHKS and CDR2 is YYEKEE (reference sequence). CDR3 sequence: CASSLWTGNYEQYF. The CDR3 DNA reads TGTGCCAGCAGCTTGTGGACAGGGAACTACGAGCAGTACTTC.

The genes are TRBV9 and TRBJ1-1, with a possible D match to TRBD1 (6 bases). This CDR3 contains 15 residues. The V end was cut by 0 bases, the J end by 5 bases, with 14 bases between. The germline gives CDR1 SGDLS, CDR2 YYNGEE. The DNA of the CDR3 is TGTGCCAGCAGCGTAGCTACGGACAGAGTTACTGAAGCTTTCTTT. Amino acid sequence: CASSVATDRVTEAFF.

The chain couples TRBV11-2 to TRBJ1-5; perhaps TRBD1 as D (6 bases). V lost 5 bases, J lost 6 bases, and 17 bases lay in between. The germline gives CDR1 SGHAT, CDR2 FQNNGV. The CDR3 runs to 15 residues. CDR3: CASSPGDTPGQPQHF. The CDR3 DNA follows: TGTGCCAGCAGCCCAGGGGATACACCGGGTCAGCCCCAGCATTTT.

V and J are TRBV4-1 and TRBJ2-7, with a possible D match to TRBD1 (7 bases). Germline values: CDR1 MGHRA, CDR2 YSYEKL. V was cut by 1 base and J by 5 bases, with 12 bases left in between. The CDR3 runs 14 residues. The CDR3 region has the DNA TGCGCCAGCAGCCAAGCGGGAGACAGGGACGAGCAGTACTTC. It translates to CASSQAGDRDEQYF.

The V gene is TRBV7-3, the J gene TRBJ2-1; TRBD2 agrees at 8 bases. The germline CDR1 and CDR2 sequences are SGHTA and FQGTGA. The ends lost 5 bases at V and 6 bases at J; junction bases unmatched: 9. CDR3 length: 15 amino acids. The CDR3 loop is CASSPTFGGANEQFF. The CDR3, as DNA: TGTGCCAGCAGCCCAACTTTCGGGGGGGCCAATGAGCAGTTCTTC.

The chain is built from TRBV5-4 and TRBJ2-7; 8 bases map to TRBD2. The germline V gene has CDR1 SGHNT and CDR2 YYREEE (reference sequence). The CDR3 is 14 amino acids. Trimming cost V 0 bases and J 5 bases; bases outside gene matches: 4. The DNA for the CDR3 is TGTGCCAGCAGCTTGGTCGGGAGGGCCCACGAGCAGTACTTC. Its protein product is CASSLVGRAHEQYF.

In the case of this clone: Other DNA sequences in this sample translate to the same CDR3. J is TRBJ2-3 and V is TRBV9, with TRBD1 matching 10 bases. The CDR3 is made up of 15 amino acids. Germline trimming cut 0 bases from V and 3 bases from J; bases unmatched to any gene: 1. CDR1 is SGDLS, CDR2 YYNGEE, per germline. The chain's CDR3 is CASSVVDRGTDTQYF. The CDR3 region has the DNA TGTGCCAGCAGCGTAGTGGACAGGGGGACAGATACGCAGTATTTT. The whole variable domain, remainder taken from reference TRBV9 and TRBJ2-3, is DSGVTQTPKHLITATGQRVTLRCSPRSGDLSVYWYQQSLDQGLQFLIQYYNGEERAKGNILERFSAQQFPDLHSELNLSSLELGDSALYFCASSVVDRGTDTQYFGPGTRLTVL.

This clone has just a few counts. The DNA for the CDR3 is TGCGCCAGCAGCCAAGGGGTGCTACGGGAGGGGGTCTATGGCTACACCTTC. Amino acids: CASSQGVLREGVYGYTF. The chain couples TRBV4-1 to TRBJ1-2; D possibly corresponds to TRBD1 (6 bases). In germline, CDR1 is MGHRA, CDR2 YSYEKL. V was cut by 1 base and J by 4 bases, with 19 bases left in between. The CDR3 totals 17 residues.

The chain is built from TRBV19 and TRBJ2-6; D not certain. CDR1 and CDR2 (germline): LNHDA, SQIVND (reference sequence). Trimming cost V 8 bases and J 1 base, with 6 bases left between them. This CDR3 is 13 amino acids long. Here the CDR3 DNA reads TGTGCCAGTCTTACTTCTGGGGCCAACGTCCTGACTTTC. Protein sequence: CASLTSGANVLTF.

CDR3: CASSRTGGGGFAEAFF. CDR3 DNA sequence: TGCGCCAGCAGCCGGACAGGGGGAGGGGGGTTCGCTGAAGCTTTCTTT. The chain uses TRBV4-1 and TRBJ1-1; 10 nucleotides match TRBD1. Germline V gives CDR1 MGHRA, CDR2 YSYEKL. This CDR3 has 16 residues. With V trimmed by 4 bases and J by 6 bases, 11 bases remained unmatched.

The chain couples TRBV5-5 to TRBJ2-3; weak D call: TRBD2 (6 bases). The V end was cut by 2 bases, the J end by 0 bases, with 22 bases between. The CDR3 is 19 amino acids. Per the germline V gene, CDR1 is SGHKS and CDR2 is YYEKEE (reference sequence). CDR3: CASSFRRALGGASTDTQYF. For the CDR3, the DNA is TGTGCCAGCAGCTTCAGGAGGGCCTTGGGGGGTGCTAGCACAGATACGCAGTATTTT.

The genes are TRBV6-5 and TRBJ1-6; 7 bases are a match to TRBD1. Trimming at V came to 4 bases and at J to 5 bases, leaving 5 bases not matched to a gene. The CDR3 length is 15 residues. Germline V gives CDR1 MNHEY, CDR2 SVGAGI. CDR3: CASSSPGGNNSPLHF. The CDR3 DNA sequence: TGTGCCAGCAGTTCCCCAGGGGGGAATAATTCACCCCTCCACTTT.

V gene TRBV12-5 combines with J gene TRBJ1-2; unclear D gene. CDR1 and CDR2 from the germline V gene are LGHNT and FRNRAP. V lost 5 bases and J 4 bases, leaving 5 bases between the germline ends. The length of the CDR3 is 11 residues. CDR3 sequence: CASGRGYGYTF. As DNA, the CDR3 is TGTGCTAGTGGTCGGGGCTATGGCTACACCTTC.

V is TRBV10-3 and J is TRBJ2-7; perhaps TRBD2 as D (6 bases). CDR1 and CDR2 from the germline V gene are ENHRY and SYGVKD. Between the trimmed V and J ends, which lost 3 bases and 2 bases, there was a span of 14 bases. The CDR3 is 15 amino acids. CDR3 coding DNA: TGTGCCATCAGTGAATCTAGCGCATATCCCTACGAGCAGTACTTC. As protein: CAISESSAYPYEQYF.

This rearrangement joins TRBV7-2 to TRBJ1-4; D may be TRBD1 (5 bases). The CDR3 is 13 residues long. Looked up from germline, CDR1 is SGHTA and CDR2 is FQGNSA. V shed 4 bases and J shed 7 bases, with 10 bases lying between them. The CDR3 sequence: CASSYAGLEKLFF. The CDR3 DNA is TGTGCCAGCAGCTATGCGGGGCTTGAAAAACTGTTTTTT.

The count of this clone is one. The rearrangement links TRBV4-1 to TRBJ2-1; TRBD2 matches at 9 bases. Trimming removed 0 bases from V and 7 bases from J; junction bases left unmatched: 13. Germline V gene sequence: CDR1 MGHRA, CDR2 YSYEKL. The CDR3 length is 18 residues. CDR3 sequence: CASSQEVSGSLRGNEQFF. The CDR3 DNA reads TGCGCCAGCAGCCAAGAGGTTAGCGGGAGTCTCAGGGGGAATGAGCAGTTCTTC.

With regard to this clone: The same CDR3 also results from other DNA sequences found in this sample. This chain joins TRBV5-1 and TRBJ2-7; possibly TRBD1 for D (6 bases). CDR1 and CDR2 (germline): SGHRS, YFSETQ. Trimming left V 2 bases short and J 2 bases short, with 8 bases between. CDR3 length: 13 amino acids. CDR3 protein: CASSLGGPYEQYF. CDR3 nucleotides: TGCGCCAGCAGCTTAGGGGGACCCTACGAGCAGTACTTC.

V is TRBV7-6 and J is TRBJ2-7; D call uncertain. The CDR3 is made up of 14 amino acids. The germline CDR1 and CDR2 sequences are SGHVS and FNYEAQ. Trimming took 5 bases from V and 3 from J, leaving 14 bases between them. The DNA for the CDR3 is TGTGCCAGCAGCCTAGGGCTAGTTCACTACGAGCAGTACTTC. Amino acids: CASSLGLVHYEQYF.

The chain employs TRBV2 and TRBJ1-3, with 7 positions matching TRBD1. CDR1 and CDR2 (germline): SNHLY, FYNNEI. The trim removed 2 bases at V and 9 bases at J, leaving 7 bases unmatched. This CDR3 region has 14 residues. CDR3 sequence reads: CASSEQVDRSTIYF. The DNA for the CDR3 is TGTGCCAGCAGTGAACAGGTGGACAGGAGCACCATATATTTT.

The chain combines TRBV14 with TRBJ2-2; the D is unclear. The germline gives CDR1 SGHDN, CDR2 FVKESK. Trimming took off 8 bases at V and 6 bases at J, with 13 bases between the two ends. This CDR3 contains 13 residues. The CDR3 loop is CASRFGLPGELFF. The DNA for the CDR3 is TGTGCCAGCCGGTTTGGGCTCCCCGGGGAGCTGTTTTTT.

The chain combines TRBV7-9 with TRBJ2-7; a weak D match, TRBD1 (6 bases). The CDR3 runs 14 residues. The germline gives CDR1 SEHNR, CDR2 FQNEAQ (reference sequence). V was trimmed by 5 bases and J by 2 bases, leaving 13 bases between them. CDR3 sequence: CASSHWTVPYEQYF. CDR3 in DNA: TGTGCCAGCAGCCACTGGACAGTACCCTACGAGCAGTACTTC.

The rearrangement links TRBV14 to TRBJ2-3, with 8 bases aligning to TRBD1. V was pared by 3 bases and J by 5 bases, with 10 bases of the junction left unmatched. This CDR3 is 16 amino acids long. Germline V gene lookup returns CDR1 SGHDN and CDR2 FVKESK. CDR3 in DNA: TGTGCCAGCAGCCAGCGACTTCAGGGGGCTGGAGATACGCAGTATTTT. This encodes CASSQRLQGAGDTQYF.

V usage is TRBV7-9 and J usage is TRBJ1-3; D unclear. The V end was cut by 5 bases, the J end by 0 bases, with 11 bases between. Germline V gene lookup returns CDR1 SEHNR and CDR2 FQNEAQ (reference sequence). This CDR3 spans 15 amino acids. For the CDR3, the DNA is TGTGCCAGCAGCCCGTACGAGGGCTCTGGAAACACCATATATTTT. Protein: CASSPYEGSGNTIYF. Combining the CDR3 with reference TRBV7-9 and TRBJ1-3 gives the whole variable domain DTGVSQNPRHKITKRGQNVTFRCDPISEHNRLYWYRQTLGQGPEFLTYFQNEAQLEKSRLLSDRFSAERPKGSFSTLEIQRTEQGDSAMYLCASSPYEGSGNTIYFGEGSWLTVV.

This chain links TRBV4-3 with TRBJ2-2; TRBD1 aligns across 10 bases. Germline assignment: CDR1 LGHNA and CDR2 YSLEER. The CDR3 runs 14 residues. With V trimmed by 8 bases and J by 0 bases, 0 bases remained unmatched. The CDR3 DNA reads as TGCGCCAGCGGACAGGGGGCGAACACCGGGGAGCTGTTTTTT. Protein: CASGQGANTGELFF.

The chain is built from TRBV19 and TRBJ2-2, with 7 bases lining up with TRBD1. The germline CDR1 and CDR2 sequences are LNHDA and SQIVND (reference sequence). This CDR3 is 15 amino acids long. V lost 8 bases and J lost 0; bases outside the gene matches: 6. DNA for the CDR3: TGTGCCAGTGGGCGGACAGGTTCGAACACCGGGGAGCTGTTTTTT. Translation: CASGRTGSNTGELFF.

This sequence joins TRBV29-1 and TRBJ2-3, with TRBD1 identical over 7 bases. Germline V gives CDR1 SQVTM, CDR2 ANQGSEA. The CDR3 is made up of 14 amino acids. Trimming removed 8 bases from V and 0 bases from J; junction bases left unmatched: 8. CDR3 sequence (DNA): TGCAGCACCAGACAGGGTACGAGCACAGATACGCAGTATTTT. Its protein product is CSTRQGTSTDTQYF.